This TCR beta chain originates from a study of cytomegalovirus exposure and HLA in healthy donors. Findings and caveats of the study: Researchers had no immune exposure information except CMV serostatus available. With later analysis, a missense DCLRE1C variant became linked to TCR beta V- and J-gene trimming.

Germline lookup yields CDR1 SNHLY and CDR2 FYNNEI. Trimming removed 6 bases from V and 6 bases from J; junction bases left unmatched: 12. The CDR3 has 17 residues. 13 Jbeta primers and 60 Vbeta primers were used for the PCR. The table came from immunoSEQ multiplex PCR; TCRdb's copy has only in-frame clones and leaves some out. This table has about 100,000 clones, about 80% appearing once. About this clone itself: What it binds is unknown.

Input material: PBMCs. The TCR originated in a man aged 40-49 years in good health and CMV-seronegative. The chain recombines TRBV2 with TRBJ2-2, with 11 bases that match TRBD2. The CDR3 DNA reads as TGTGCCAGCAGGGCCCGGGGACTAGCGGTGACGGCCGGGGAGCTGTTTTTT. It translates to CASRARGLAVTAGELFF.